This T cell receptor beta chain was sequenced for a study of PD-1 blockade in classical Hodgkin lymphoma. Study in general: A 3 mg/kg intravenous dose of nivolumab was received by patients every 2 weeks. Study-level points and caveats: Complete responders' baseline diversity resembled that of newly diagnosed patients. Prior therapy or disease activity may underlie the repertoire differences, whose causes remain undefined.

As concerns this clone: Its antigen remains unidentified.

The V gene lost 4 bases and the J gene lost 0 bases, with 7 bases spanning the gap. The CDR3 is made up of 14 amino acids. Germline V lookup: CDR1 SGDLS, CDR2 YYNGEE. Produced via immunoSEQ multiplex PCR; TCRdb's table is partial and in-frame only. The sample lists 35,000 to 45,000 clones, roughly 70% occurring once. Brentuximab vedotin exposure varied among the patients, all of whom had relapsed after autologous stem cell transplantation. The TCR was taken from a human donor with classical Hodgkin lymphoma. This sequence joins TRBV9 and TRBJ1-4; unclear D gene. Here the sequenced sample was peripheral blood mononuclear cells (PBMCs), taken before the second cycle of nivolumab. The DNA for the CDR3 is TGTGCCAGCAGCTTCACCGCAACTAATGAAAAACTGTTTTTT. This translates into CASSFTATNEKLFF.